This T cell receptor (beta chain) came from a study of T cell changes during pregnancy in multiple sclerosis. The data were produced by immunoSEQ multiplex PCR, yet TCRdb's version contains in-frame clones alone and is incomplete. Of over 50,000 clones listed, approximately 93% were seen once; the top ten hold about 1.9%. V lost 2 bases and J 1 base, leaving 6 bases between the germline ends. This CDR3 is 14 amino acids long. Germline V CDR1 and CDR2: SGHNT, YYREEE (reference sequence). This chain connects TRBV5-4 to TRBJ2-2; TRBD1 might be the D (6 bases). This sequence originates from a female donor with multiple sclerosis, enrolled in a pregnancy study. The material sequenced was peripheral blood, taken in the second trimester of pregnancy. In nucleotides, the CDR3 is TGTGCCAGCAGCTTACAGGGGAACACCGGGGAGCTGTTTTTT. This translates into CASSLQGNTGELFF.